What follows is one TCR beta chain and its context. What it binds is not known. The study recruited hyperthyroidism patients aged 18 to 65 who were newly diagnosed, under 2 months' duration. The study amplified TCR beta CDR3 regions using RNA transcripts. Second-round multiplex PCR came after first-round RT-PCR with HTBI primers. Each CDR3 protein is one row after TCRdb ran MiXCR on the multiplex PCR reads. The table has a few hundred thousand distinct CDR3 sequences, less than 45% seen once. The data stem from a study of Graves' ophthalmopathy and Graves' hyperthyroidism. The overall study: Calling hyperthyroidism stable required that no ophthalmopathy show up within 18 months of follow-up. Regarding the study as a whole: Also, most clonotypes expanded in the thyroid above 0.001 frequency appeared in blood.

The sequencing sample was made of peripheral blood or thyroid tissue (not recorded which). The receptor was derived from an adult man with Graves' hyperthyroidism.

CDR3 nucleotides: TGTGCCAGCAGCTTGGGGTCGCGGGACGAAGCTTTCTTT. Translation gives CASSLGSRDEAFF. This rearrangement joins TRBV7-9 to TRBJ1-1, with D tentatively TRBD1 (5 bases). CDR3 length equals 13 residues. The germline V gene has CDR1 SEHNR and CDR2 FQNEAQ (reference sequence). Between the trimmed V and J ends, which lost 3 bases and 8 bases, there was a span of 13 bases.